The rows below give T cell receptor beta chains drawn from one sample of a study of T cell repertoires and HLA-DP antigens. Clones were sequenced by immunoSEQ multiplex PCR, and TCRdb holds only the in-frame ones, with some missing. The sample records roughly 110,000 clones, roughly 92% being singletons. The antigens these receptors bind are not known. Sequenced sample: CD4+ T cells from PBMCs. The source is a woman between 18 and 30 years old in good health and CMV-seronegative. The CDR3 runs from the conserved cysteine through the conserved F or W. A D gene is named only where the DNA matches it firmly. Expanded clones are given a class, and other clones once, few, many or no size at all.

D gene,J gene,V gene,clone size,CDR3 protein,CDR3 DNA
TRBD1,TRBJ1-6,TRBV18,NA,CASSAGFTGGADSPLHF,TGTGCCAGCTCCGCAGGATTCACAGGGGGCGCGGATTCACCCCTCCACTTT
TRBD2,TRBJ2-4,TRBV6-1,NA,CASSEGGVAGVAKNIQYF,TGTGCCAGCAGTGAAGGAGGGGTGGCGGGGGTAGCCAAAAACATTCAGTACTTC
NA,TRBJ2-6,TRBV18,NA,CASSPLPGGSSGANVLTF,TGTGCCAGCTCACCACTACCGGGCGGATCCTCTGGGGCCAACGTCCTGACTTTC
NA,TRBJ1-4,TRBV10-3,NA,CAISDWGGQEKLFF,TGTGCCATCAGTGATTGGGGGGGGCAAGAAAAACTGTTTTTT
TRBD1,TRBJ1-6,TRBV7-9,NA,CASSSRRQGANSPLHF,TGTGCCAGCAGCTCCCGAAGACAGGGGGCTAATTCACCCCTCCACTTT
TRBD2,TRBJ2-2,TRBV4-2,once,CASSPLGLAGGTGELFF,TGTGCCAGCAGCCCGCTCGGACTAGCGGGAGGGACCGGGGAGCTGTTTTTT
TRBD1,TRBJ1-2,TRBV6-1,NA,CASSESPGTVYGYTF,TGTGCCAGCAGTGAAAGTCCCGGGACAGTCTATGGCTACACCTTC
NA,TRBJ1-2,TRBV6-6,NA,CASVSDTNYGYTF,TGTGCCAGCGTATCCGACACTAACTATGGCTACACCTTC
NA,TRBJ1-1,TRBV27,NA,CASNSQPQGSTEAFF,TGTGCCAGCAATTCCCAACCTCAGGGGAGCACTGAAGCTTTCTTT
TRBD1,TRBJ2-2,TRBV6-5,NA,CASSRQGTRTGELFF,TGTGCCAGCAGTCGACAGGGGACCCGGACCGGGGAGCTGTTTTTT
TRBD1,TRBJ1-5,TRBV18,NA,CASTPGQGPNQPQHF,TGTGCCAGCACTCCGGGACAGGGGCCAAATCAGCCCCAGCATTTT
NA,TRBJ2-1,TRBV7-3,NA,CASSLTGISRSEQFF,TGTGCCAGCAGTTTAACAGGGATTTCTCGGAGTGAGCAGTTCTTC
TRBD1,TRBJ2-5,TRBV29-1,NA,CSVKQGDETQYF,TGCAGCGTTAAACAGGGGGACGAGACCCAGTACTTC
TRBD1,TRBJ1-2,TRBV7-3,NA,CASSPLTGSPTF,TGTGCCAGCAGCCCCCTGACAGGGTCCCCCACCTTC
NA,TRBJ1-2,TRBV10-3,NA,CAISEEAGANYGYTF,TGTGCCATCAGTGAAGAGGCAGGTGCTAACTATGGCTACACCTTC
NA,TRBJ1-1,TRBV29-1,NA,CSVGDLSPSRPFF,TGCAGCGTTGGGGACTTGAGCCCTTCCCGGCCTTTCTTT
NA,TRBJ1-5,TRBV10-3,NA,CAISTPGELPARQPQHF,TGTGCCATCAGTACTCCAGGTGAGCTTCCCGCAAGGCAGCCCCAGCATTTT
NA,TRBJ1-6,TRBV7-3,few,CASALGPPSPLHF,TGTGCCAGCGCCTTGGGCCCCCCGTCACCCCTCCACTTT
NA,TRBJ2-1,TRBV11-2,once,CASSLETGKRVRNEQFF,TGTGCCAGCAGCTTAGAAACGGGTAAGAGGGTACGCAATGAGCAGTTCTTC
NA,TRBJ1-4,TRBV5-6,NA,CASTEGRWSEKLFF,TGTGCCAGCACCGAGGGACGATGGAGTGAAAAACTGTTTTTT
TRBD2,TRBJ2-5,TRBV5-1,NA,CASSLGGTSGQETQYF,TGCGCCAGCAGCTTGGGGGGGACTAGCGGCCAAGAGACCCAGTACTTC
NA,TRBJ2-7,TRBV11-2,once,CASSPGQGGSYEQYF,TGTGCCAGCAGCCCCGGACAGGGAGGGTCCTACGAGCAGTACTTC
TRBD2,TRBJ2-1,TRBV7-3,NA,CASSPPGLAGYNEQFF,TGTGCCAGCAGCCCACCGGGACTAGCGGGCTACAATGAGCAGTTCTTC
NA,TRBJ1-2,TRBV7-2,NA,CASSLAGGEGYGYTF,TGTGCCAGCAGCTTAGCGGGAGGGGAGGGCTATGGCTACACCTTC
NA,TRBJ2-3,TRBV29-1,NA,CSVTGRTTDTQYF,TGCAGCGTTACAGGGCGAACCACAGATACGCAGTATTTT
NA,TRBJ1-6,TRBV7-2,NA,CASSLRTPPNSPLHF,TGTGCCAGCAGCTTAAGGACCCCTCCAAATTCACCCCTCCACTTT
TRBD1,TRBJ2-1,TRBV5-4,NA,CASSSQGQGGKGSYNEQFF,TGTGCCAGCAGCTCGCAGGGACAGGGGGGCAAGGGCTCCTACAATGAGCAGTTCTTC
NA,TRBJ1-2,TRBV7-6,NA,CASSLGGSFGARSRTYTF,TGTGCCAGCAGCTTAGGTGGCAGCTTCGGGGCGCGATCTAGAACCTACACCTTC
NA,TRBJ2-2,TRBV6-4,NA,CASSVYWTRQNGELFF,TGTGCCAGCAGTGTGTACTGGACAAGGCAAAACGGGGAGCTGTTTTTT
TRBD2,TRBJ2-5,TRBV4-3,NA,CASSQVRGGETQYF,TGCGCCAGCAGCCAAGTGCGGGGGGGAGAGACCCAGTACTTC
NA,TRBJ2-3,TRBV5-1,NA,CASGRNTDTQYF,TGCGCCAGTGGGAGGAACACAGATACGCAGTATTTT
NA,TRBJ2-5,TRBV9,NA,CASSVGAGTLAAQETQYF,TGTGCCAGCAGCGTAGGCGCGGGTACTTTAGCGGCACAAGAGACCCAGTACTTC
TRBD1,TRBJ2-6,TRBV7-9,NA,CASSLGPGTGGSGANVLTF,TGTGCCAGCAGCTTAGGTCCGGGGACAGGGGGCTCTGGGGCCAACGTCCTGACTTTC
NA,TRBJ1-6,TRBV7-9,NA,CASSTGSSYNSPLHF,TGTGCCAGCAGTACAGGTAGCTCCTATAATTCACCCCTCCACTTT
TRBD1,TRBJ1-1,TRBV25-1,NA,CASSAGTARGAFF,TGTGCCAGCAGTGCCGGGACAGCCAGGGGAGCTTTCTTT
NA,TRBJ2-6,TRBV19,NA,CASSIGERGGGANVLTF,TGTGCCAGTAGTATAGGGGAAAGGGGTGGTGGGGCCAACGTCCTGACTTTC
NA,TRBJ2-2,TRBV7-9,NA,CASSLEGPRVAGELFF,TGTGCCAGCAGCTTAGAAGGCCCAAGGGTGGCCGGGGAGCTGTTTTTT
NA,TRBJ2-3,TRBV11-2,NA,CASSPTADTQYF,TGTGCCAGCAGCCCGACGGCAGATACGCAGTATTTT
NA,TRBJ2-7,TRBV14,once,CASSQFVTYEQYF,TGTGCCAGCAGCCAATTTGTTACCTACGAGCAGTACTTC
NA,TRBJ2-7,TRBV2,NA,CASSPFGEQYF,TGTGCCAGCAGTCCCTTTGGGGAGCAGTACTTC
TRBD1,TRBJ2-5,TRBV5-1,NA,CASSGRTGAETQYF,TGCGCCAGCAGCGGCCGGACAGGGGCTGAGACCCAGTACTTC
NA,TRBJ2-2,TRBV4-2,NA,CASSQEVGPSTGELFF,TGTGCCAGCAGCCAAGAAGTAGGGCCAAGCACCGGGGAGCTGTTTTTT
TRBD2,TRBJ2-1,TRBV7-8,NA,CASSLYGEGEQFF,TGTGCCAGCAGCTTATATGGGGAGGGTGAGCAGTTCTTC
NA,TRBJ1-6,TRBV5-6,NA,CASSLAGGNNSPLHF,TGTGCCAGCAGCTTGGCGGGGGGGAATAATTCACCCCTCCACTTT
TRBD2,TRBJ2-3,TRBV10-1,NA,CASSEYTAGGRTDTQYF,TGCGCCAGCAGTGAGTATACCGCGGGAGGCCGCACAGATACGCAGTATTTT
NA,TRBJ1-1,TRBV30,NA,CAWSPGRGYTEAFF,TGTGCCTGGAGTCCGGGCAGGGGATATACTGAAGCTTTCTTT
TRBD1,TRBJ2-2,TRBV30,NA,CAWSVRQGDGGELFF,TGTGCCTGGAGTGTACGACAGGGGGACGGCGGGGAGCTGTTTTTT
NA,TRBJ2-7,TRBV6-5,few,CASSYSIAQIYEQYF,TGTGCCAGCAGTTACTCGATAGCGCAAATTTACGAGCAGTACTTC
NA,TRBJ2-3,TRBV5-1,NA,CASSSDGGSDTQYF,TGCGCCAGCAGCTCGGACGGAGGTTCAGATACGCAGTATTTT
NA,TRBJ1-2,TRBV4-1,NA,CASSQETTNYGYTF,TGCGCCAGCAGCCAAGAAACAACTAACTATGGCTACACCTTC
TRBD1,TRBJ2-2,TRBV5-4,NA,CASSVDRNAGELFF,TGTGCCAGCAGCGTGGACAGGAACGCCGGGGAGCTGTTTTTT
TRBD1,TRBJ2-2,TRBV19,NA,CASSTRTGPGELFF,TGTGCCAGTAGTACGCGGACAGGGCCCGGGGAGCTGTTTTTT
TRBD1,TRBJ2-7,TRBV28,NA,CASSEGQGAYEQYF,TGTGCCAGCAGTGAGGGACAGGGGGCCTACGAGCAGTACTTC
NA,TRBJ1-4,TRBV12-2,NA,CASSEKNVDRDEKLFF,TGTGCAAGTTCCGAAAAAAACGTGGACAGGGATGAAAAACTGTTTTTT